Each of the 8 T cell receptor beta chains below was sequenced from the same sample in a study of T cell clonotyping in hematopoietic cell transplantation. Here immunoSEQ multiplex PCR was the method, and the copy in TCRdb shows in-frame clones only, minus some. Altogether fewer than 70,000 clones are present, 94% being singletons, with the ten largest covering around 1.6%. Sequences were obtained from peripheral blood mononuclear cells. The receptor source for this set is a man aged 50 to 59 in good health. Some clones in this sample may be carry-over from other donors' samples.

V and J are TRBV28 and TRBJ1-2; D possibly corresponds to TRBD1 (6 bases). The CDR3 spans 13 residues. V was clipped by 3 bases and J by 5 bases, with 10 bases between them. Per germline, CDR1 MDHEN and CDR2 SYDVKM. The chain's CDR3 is CASSLDSVYGYTF. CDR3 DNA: TGTGCCAGCAGTTTGGACAGCGTTTATGGCTACACCTTC.

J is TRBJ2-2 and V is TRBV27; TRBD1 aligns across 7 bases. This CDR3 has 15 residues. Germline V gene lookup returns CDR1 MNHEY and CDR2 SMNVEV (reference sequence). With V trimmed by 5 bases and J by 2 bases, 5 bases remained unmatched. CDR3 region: CASSGWDRNTGELFF. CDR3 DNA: TGTGCCAGCAGTGGATGGGACAGAAACACCGGGGAGCTGTTTTTT.

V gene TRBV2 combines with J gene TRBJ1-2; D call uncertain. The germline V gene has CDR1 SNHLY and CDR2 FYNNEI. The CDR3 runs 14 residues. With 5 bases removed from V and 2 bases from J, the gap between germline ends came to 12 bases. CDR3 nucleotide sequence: TGTGCCAGCAGTACTACTCGGACGAACTATGGCTACACCTTC. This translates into CASSTTRTNYGYTF.

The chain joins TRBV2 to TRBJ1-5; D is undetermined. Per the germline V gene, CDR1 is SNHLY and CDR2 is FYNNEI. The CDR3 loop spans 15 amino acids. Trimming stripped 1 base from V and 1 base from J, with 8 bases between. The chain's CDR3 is CASSEVVWSNQPQHF. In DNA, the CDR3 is TGTGCCAGCAGTGAAGTGGTGTGGAGCAATCAGCCCCAGCATTTT.

For the CDR3, the DNA is TGTGCCAGCAGCTTGGACTTAAGCTCCTACGAGCAGTACTTC. Translating gives CASSLDLSSYEQYF. This chain uses TRBV5-4 with TRBJ2-7; no firm D call. The ends were cut back, 0 bases at V and 0 bases at J, with 7 bases in the middle. The length of the CDR3 is 14 residues. The germline V gene has CDR1 SGHNT and CDR2 YYREEE (reference sequence).

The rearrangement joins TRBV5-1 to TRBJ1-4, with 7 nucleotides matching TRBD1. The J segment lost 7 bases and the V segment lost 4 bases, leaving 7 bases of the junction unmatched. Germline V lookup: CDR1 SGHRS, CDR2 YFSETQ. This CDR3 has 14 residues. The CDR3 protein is CASSPDRVSEKLFF. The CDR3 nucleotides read TGCGCCAGCAGCCCAGACAGGGTTAGTGAAAAACTGTTTTTT.

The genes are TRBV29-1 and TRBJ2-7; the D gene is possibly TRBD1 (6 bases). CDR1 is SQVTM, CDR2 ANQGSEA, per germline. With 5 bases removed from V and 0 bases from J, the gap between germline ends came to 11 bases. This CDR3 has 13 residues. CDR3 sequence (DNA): TGCAGCGTTCCAGGACAGACCTCCTACGAGCAGTACTTC. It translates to CSVPGQTSYEQYF.

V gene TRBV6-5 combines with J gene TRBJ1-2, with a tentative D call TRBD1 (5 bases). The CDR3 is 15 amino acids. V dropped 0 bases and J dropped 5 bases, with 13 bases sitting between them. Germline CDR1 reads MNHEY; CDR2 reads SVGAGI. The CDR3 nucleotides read TGTGCCAGCAGTTACTCGTGGGAGGGGCGGTATGGCTACACCTTC. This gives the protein CASSYSWEGRYGYTF.